This paragraph covers one T cell receptor beta chain sequence. Its antigen remains unidentified. After removal of 4 bases from V and 4 bases from J, the junction contained 7 bases not matched to a gene. Germline V gives CDR1 SGHNT, CDR2 YYREEE (reference sequence). The CDR3 spans 15 residues. The record originates from a study of regulatory and conventional T cells in RAG deficiency. Blood CD4+ CD25-high CD127-low regulatory T cells supplied the genomic DNA template. The assay was immunoSEQ multiplex PCR, and TCRdb's table has in-frame clones only and misses some. The sample carries roughly 11,000 clones, approximately 93% recorded once. The study's findings and limits: Shannon entropy fell and Simpson indices rose in RAG-deficient patients. Treg unique TCR beta sequences were about 92-fold fewer in Omenn syndrome and CID/AS patients than controls. Patient subsets had shorter CDR3s; Omenn Treg-Tconv overlap exceeded 85%.

These data are also associated with another study on regulatory T cells. This second study says: Amplification used 52 TRBV primers and 13 TRBJ primers. Patient repertoires had restricted TRB V-J pairs and skewed V and J usage, most in Tregs.

The source is a human donor in good health. Sequences were obtained from CD127- CD25+ CD4+ Tregs sorted from blood. The chain recombines TRBV5-4 with TRBJ2-5; TRBD2 aligns across 10 bases. CDR3 sequence (DNA): TGTGCCAGCAGCCGTGTTCGGACTAGCGGAGAGACCCAGTACTTC. Its translation: CASSRVRTSGETQYF.